This TCR beta chain was captured by sequencing in a study of control samples from healthy donors and cancer patients (TCRdb year 2020). Library preparation was by the immunoSEQ multiplex PCR assay. The source is immuneACCESS, and TCRdb retained only in-frame sequences with V and J called. Part of the clones is not carried over; for the studies checked, unresolved V genes explain less than half of this, and the remainder is unexplained. For this sample the table gives approximately 120,000 clones, of which approximately 90% were detected only once. The ten most abundant clones make up 3.5% to 4.5% of the sample. About this clone itself: The antigen it recognizes is unknown. Base qualities are not provided; no much larger clone lies one nucleotide away.

CDR1 SGHRS and CDR2 YFSETQ were looked up in the germline V gene. The junction shows trimming of 0 bases on V and 4 bases on J, plus 4 bases between the germline ends. The CDR3 covers 12 residues, taking in both the cysteine and the phenylalanine. The retained sequence is limited to the CDR3, 36 bases, with the frame set at the first base. The specimen was blood. The TCR was taken from a human donor in good health. The donor label of this sample is uncertain. Recombination connected TRBV5-1 to TRBJ1-2; the D gene assignment is ambiguous. CDR3 region: CASSLGPYGYTF. The DNA reads TGCGCCAGCAGCTTGGGCCCCTATGGCTACACCTTC.